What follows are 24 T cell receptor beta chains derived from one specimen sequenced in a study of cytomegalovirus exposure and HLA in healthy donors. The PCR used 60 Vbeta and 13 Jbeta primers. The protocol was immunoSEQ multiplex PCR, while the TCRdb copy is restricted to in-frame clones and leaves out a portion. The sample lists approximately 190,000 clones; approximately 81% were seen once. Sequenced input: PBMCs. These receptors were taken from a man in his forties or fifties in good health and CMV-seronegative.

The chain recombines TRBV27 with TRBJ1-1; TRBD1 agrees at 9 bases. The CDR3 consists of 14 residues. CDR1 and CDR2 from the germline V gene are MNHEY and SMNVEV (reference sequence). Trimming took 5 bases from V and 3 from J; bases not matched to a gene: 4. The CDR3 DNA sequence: TGTGCCAGCAGTGTGGACAGGGGTCACACTGAAGCTTTCTTT. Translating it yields CASSVDRGHTEAFF.

The CDR3 DNA sequence: TGTGCCCGAGGGGGTGGCAACTATGGCTACACCTTC. This gives the protein CARGGGNYGYTF. This chain connects TRBV2 to TRBJ1-2; perhaps TRBD1 as D (6 bases). This CDR3 has 12 amino acids. Trimming took off 11 bases at V and 2 bases at J, with 12 bases between the two ends. CDR1 and CDR2 (germline): SNHLY, FYNNEI.

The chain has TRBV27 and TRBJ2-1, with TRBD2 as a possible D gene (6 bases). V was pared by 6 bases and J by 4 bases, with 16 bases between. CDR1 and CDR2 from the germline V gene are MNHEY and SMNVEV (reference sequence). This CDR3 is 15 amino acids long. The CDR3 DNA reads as TGTGCCAGCAGCCCTGGACTACCTCGTTACAATGAGCAGTTCTTC. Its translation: CASSPGLPRYNEQFF.

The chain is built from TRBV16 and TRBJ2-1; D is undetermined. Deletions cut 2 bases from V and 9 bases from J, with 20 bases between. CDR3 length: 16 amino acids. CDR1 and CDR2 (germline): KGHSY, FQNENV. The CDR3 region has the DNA TGTGCCAGCAGCCAAGTTTCTTTTACCACGGTTGGTGAGCAGTTCTTC. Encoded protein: CASSQVSFTTVGEQFF.

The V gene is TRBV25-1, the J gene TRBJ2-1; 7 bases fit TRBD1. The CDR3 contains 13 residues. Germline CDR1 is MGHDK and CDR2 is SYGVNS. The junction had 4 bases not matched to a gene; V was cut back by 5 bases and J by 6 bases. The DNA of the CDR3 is TGTGCCAGCAGTACTACAGGGGTCAATGAGCAGTTCTTC. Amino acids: CASSTTGVNEQFF.

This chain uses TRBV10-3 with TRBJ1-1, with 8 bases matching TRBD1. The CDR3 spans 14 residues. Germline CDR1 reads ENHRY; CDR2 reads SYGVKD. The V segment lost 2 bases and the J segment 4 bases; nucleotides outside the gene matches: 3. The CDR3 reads CAISEQGAGTEAFF. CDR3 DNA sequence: TGTGCCATCAGTGAGCAGGGGGCCGGCACTGAAGCTTTCTTT.

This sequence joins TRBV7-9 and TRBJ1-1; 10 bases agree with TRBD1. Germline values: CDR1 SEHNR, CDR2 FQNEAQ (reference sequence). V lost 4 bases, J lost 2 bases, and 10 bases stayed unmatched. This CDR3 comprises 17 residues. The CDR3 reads CASSSYGTGVGNTEAFF. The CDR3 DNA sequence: TGTGCCAGCAGCTCTTACGGGACAGGGGTTGGAAACACTGAAGCTTTCTTT.

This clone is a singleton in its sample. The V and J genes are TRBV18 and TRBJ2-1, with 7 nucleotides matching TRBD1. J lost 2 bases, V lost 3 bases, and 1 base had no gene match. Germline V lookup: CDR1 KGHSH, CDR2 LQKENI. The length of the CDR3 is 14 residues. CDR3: CASSPQGAYNEQFF. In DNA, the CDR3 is TGTGCCAGCTCACCCCAGGGGGCCTACAATGAGCAGTTCTTC.

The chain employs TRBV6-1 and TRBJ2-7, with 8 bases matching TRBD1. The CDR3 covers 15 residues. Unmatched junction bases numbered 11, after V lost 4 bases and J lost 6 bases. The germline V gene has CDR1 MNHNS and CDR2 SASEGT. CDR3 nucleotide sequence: TGTGCCAGCAGTGCCTGGACAGGGTCGGATAGCGAGCAGTACTTC. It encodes CASSAWTGSDSEQYF.

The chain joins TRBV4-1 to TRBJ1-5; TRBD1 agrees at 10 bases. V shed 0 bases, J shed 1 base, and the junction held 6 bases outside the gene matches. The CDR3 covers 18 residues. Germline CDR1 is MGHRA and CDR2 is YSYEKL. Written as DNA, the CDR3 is TGCGCCAGCAGCCAAGATTGGGGACAGGGGATGAGCAATCAGCCCCAGCATTTT. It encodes CASSQDWGQGMSNQPQHF.

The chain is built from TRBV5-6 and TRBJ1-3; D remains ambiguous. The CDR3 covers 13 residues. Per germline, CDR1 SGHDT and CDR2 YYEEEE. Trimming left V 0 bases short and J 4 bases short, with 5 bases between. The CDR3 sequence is CASSLVGGNTIYF. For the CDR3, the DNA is TGTGCCAGCAGCTTGGTCGGGGGAAACACCATATATTTT.

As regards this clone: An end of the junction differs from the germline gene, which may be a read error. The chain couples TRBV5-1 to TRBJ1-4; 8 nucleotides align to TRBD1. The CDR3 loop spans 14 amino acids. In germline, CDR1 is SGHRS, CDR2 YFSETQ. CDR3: CASSLDRAPEKLFF. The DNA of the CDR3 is TGCGCCAGCAGTTTGGACAGGGCGCCCGAAAAACTGTTTTTT.

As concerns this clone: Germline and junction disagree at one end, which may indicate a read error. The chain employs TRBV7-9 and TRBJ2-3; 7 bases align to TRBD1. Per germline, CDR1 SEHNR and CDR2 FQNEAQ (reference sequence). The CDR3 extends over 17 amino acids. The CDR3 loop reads CSSSFERLTGQSDTQYF. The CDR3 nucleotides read TGTTCCAGCAGCTTCGAACGACTGACAGGGCAGTCAGATACGCAGTATTTT.

CDR3 sequence: CASSSEGRVLFNEQFF. The CDR3 DNA reads TGTGCCAGCAGTTCCGAAGGCAGGGTATTGTTTAATGAGCAGTTCTTC. The rearrangement links TRBV2 to TRBJ2-1; perhaps TRBD1 as D (5 bases). Germline CDR1 is SNHLY and CDR2 is FYNNEI. V dropped 5 bases and J dropped 7 bases, with 21 bases sitting between them. The CDR3 is 16 amino acids.

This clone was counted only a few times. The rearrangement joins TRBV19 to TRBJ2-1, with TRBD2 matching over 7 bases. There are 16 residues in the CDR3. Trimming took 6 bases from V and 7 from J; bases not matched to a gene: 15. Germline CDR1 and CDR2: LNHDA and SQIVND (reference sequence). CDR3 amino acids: CASSNWKRGGLNEQFF. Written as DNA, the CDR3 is TGTGCCAGTAGCAACTGGAAGCGGGGAGGCTTAAATGAGCAGTTCTTC.

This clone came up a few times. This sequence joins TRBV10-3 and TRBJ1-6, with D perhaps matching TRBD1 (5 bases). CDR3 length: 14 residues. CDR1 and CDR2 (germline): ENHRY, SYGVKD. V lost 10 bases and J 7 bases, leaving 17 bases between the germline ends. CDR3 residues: CATWTVQGNSPLHF. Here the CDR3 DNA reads TGTGCCACCTGGACCGTCCAGGGAAATTCACCCCTCCACTTT.

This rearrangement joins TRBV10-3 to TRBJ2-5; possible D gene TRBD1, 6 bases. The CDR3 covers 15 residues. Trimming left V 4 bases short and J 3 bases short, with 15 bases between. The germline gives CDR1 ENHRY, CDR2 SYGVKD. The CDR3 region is CAISGYQTGEETQYF. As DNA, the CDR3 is TGTGCCATCAGTGGATACCAGACAGGTGAAGAGACCCAGTACTTC.

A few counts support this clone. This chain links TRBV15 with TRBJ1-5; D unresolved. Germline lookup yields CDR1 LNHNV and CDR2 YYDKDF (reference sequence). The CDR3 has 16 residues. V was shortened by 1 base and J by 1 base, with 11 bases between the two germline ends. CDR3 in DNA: TGTGCCACCAGCAGAGTGGGCAGCCGGAGCAATCAGCCCCAGCATTTT. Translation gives CATSRVGSRSNQPQHF. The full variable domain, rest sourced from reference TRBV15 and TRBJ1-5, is DAMVIQNPRYQVTQFGKPVTLSCSQTLNHNVMYWYQQKSSQAPKLLFHYYDKDFNNEADTPDNFQSRRPNTSFCFLDIRSPGLGDTAMYLCATSRVGSRSNQPQHFGDGTRLSIL.

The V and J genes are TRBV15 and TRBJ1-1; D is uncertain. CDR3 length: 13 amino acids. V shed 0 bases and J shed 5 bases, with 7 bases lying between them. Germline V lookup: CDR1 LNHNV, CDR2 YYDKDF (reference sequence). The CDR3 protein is CATSRDRGTEAFF. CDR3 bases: TGTGCCACCAGCAGAGATCGCGGAACTGAAGCTTTCTTT.

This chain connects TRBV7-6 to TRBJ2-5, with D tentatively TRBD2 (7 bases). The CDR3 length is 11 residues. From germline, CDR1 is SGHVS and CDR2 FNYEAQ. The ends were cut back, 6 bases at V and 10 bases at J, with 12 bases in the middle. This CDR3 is CASSGGANQYF. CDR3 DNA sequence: TGTGCCAGCAGTGGGGGGGCTAACCAGTACTTC.

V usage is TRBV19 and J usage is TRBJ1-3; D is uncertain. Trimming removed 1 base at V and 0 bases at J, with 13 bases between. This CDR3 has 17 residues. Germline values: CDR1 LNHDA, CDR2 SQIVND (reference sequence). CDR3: CASSIAGYFNSGNTIYF. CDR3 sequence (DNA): TGTGCCAGTAGTATAGCGGGATACTTTAACTCTGGAAACACCATATATTTT.

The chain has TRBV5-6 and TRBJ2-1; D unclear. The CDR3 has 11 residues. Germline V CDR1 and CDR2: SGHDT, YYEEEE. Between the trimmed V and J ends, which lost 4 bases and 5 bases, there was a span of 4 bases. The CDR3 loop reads CASSLDNEQFF. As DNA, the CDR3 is TGTGCCAGCAGCCTAGACAATGAGCAGTTCTTC.

CDR3 sequence (DNA): TGCGCCAGCAGCCAAGATTTGGCCCTAGCGGGGGAATACTCCCGGGAGCTGTTTTTT. Its translation is CASSQDLALAGEYSRELFF. The V call is TRBV4-1, the J call TRBJ2-2; TRBD2 matches 10 bases. This CDR3 spans 19 amino acids. Unmatched junction bases numbered 16, after V lost 0 bases and J lost 9 bases. The germline V gene has CDR1 MGHRA and CDR2 YSYEKL.

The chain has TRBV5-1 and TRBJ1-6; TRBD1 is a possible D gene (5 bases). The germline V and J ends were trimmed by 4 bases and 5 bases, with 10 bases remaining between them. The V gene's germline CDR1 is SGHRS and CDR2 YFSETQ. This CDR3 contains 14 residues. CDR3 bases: TGCGCCAGCAGCCCCGACAGTAATAATTCACCCCTCCACTTT. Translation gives CASSPDSNNSPLHF.